This record concerns one T cell receptor (beta chain) sequence. The antigen is not known. This sample is drawn from a study of cytotoxic CD8 clonotypes in ibrutinib-treated CLL. About the research overall: Productive templates averaged about 260,000 per sample, and productive rearrangements 85,000 to 95,000.

Study-level results: Public clonotypes were seen rarely and were contracted or stable on treatment.

Investigators sought sequencing depths of between 1 in 200,000 and 1 in 1 million T cells. The protocol was immunoSEQ multiplex PCR, while the TCRdb copy is restricted to in-frame clones and leaves out a portion. This table holds about 130,000 clones, around four fifths found once. The germline V gene has CDR1 SNHLY and CDR2 FYNNEI. J lost 7 bases, V lost 3 bases, and 5 bases had no gene match. The CDR3 has 14 residues. The material was PBMCs, obtained after 24 months of ibrutinib treatment. This sequence originates from a human donor with chronic lymphocytic leukemia. The V gene is TRBV2, the J gene TRBJ1-5; 8 bases agree with TRBD1. Here the CDR3 DNA reads TGTGCCAGCAGTGAGGGGACAGGAGGCCAGCCCCAGCATTTT. Amino acid sequence: CASSEGTGGQPQHF.